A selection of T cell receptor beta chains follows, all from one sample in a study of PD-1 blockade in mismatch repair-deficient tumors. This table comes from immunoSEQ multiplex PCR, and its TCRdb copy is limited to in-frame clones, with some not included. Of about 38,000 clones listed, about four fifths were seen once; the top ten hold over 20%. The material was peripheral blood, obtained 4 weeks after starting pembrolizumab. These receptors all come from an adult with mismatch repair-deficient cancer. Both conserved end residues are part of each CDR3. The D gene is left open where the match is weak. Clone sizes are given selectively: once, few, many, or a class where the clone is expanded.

CASSFYVLRGSEQFF | TGTGCCAGCAGTTTCTATGTTTTGAGGGGAAGTGAGCAGTTCTTC | TRBV27 | . | . | TRBJ2-1
CASSFNSLSSGNTIYF | TGTGCCAGCAGCTTTAACAGTCTTAGCTCTGGAAACACCATATATTTT | TRBV11-2 | once | . | TRBJ1-3
CASGVKGWYQETQYF | TGTGCCAGCGGAGTTAAGGGGTGGTACCAAGAGACCCAGTACTTC | TRBV25-1 | once | . | TRBJ2-5
CASSEGSDYKYEQYF | TGTGCCAGCAGCGAAGGAAGTGACTACAAATACGAGCAGTACTTC | TRBV9 | few | . | TRBJ2-7
CASSESGTVTYEQYF | TGTGCCAGCAGTGAGTCCGGGACGGTAACCTACGAGCAGTACTTC | TRBV6-1 | . | . | TRBJ2-7
CASSSPGQENTEAFF | TGCGCCAGCAGCTCACCGGGACAGGAGAACACTGAAGCTTTCTTT | TRBV4-1 | . | TRBD1 | TRBJ1-1
CAIRPAGRTYEQYF | TGTGCCATCAGGCCCGCGGGTAGGACCTACGAGCAGTACTTC | TRBV10-3 | . | . | TRBJ2-7
CAISPSGSGDTQYF | TGTGCCATCAGCCCTAGCGGGAGTGGTGATACGCAGTATTTT | TRBV10-3 | few | TRBD2 | TRBJ2-3
CASRAGKNTEAFF | TGTGCCAGTAGAGCAGGAAAGAACACTGAAGCTTTCTTT | TRBV19 | . | . | TRBJ1-1
CASKPGQGEGDTQYF | TGTGCCAGCAAACCGGGACAGGGGGAGGGAGATACGCAGTATTTT | TRBV2 | . | TRBD1 | TRBJ2-3
CASGKRTSGSLFYEQYF | TGTGCTAGTGGGAAGAGGACTAGCGGGAGTTTGTTCTACGAGCAGTACTTC | TRBV12-5 | few | TRBD2 | TRBJ2-7
CATLLGGRPTGELFF | TGCGCCACTTTACTAGGAGGGCGCCCCACCGGGGAGCTGTTTTTT | TRBV10-2 | once | . | TRBJ2-2
CASSSGPTGGEAFF | TGTGCCAGCAGCTCGGGACCGACCGGGGGTGAAGCTTTCTTT | TRBV9 | . | . | TRBJ1-1
CASSLLNGELFF | TGTGCCAGCAGCTTGCTTAACGGGGAGCTGTTTTTT | TRBV5-6 | few | . | TRBJ2-2
CASSLDRGPYEQYF | TGTGCCAGCAGCCTGGACAGGGGCCCCTACGAGCAGTACTTC | TRBV11-3 | few | TRBD1 | TRBJ2-7
CSVVGRSFSSYNEQFF | TGCAGCGTTGTAGGCAGGTCCTTCAGCTCCTACAATGAGCAGTTCTTC | TRBV29-1 | . | . | TRBJ2-1
CASSSIDRAYEQYF | TGTGCCAGCAGCTCGATCGACAGAGCCTACGAGCAGTACTTC | TRBV11-3 | . | . | TRBJ2-7